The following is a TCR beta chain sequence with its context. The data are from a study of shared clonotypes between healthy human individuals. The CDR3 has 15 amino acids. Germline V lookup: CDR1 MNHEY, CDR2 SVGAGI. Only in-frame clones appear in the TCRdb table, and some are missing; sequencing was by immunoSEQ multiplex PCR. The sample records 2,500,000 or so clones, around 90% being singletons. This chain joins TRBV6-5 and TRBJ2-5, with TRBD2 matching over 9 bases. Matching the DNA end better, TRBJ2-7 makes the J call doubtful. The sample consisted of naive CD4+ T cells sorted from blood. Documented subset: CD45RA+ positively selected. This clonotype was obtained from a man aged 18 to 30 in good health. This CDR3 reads CASSSLTSGSYEQYF. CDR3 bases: TGTGCCAGCAGTTCCTTGACTAGCGGATCCTACGAGCAGTACTTC.